One and the same sample provided the 16 T cell receptor beta chains below, sequenced in a study of blood T cells in healthy people across ages. A sample-barcoded 5' primer and a J-beta primer mix were used in a second PCR of about 7 to 12 cycles. MiXCR, run by TCRdb on the 5' RACE reads, gives a single entry per CDR3 protein. The sample records roughly 1.9 million distinct CDR3 sequences, 39% being singletons. The sample was blood. These receptor sequences come from a human donor in good health.

This clonotype was picked up many times. The chain has TRBV6-1 and TRBJ1-2; tentative D call: TRBD1 (6 bases). V lost 6 bases, J lost 5 bases, and 19 bases lay in between. Germline V gene lookup returns CDR1 MNHNS and CDR2 SASEGT. The CDR3 is 15 residues long. The chain's CDR3 is CASRVLPGEPYGYTF. The CDR3, as DNA: TGTGCCAGCAGAGTATTACCAGGGGAACCTTATGGCTACACCTTC.

This clonotype was seen many times. The rearrangement joins TRBV6-6 to TRBJ1-5; D not resolved. V lost 5 bases and J lost 4, with 6 bases in between. CDR3 length: 12 amino acids. The V gene's germline CDR1 is MNHNY and CDR2 SVGAGI (reference sequence). The CDR3 spells CASSTGNQPQHF. CDR3 sequence (DNA): TGTGCCAGCAGTACGGGGAATCAGCCCCAGCATTTT.

The chain links TRBV6-2 or TRBV6-3 to TRBJ1-2, with 7 bases fitting TRBD1. Germline lookup yields CDR1 MNHEY and CDR2 SVGEGT. V gave up 7 bases and J gave up 3 bases; unmatched junction bases: 8. This CDR3 region has 14 residues. The CDR3 DNA follows: TGTGCCAGCATAAGGAGGGGACAGCACTATGGCTACACCTTC. Residues: CASIRRGQHYGYTF.

The chain recombines TRBV29-1 with TRBJ1-2, with D unresolved. The CDR3 extends over 13 amino acids. Per germline, CDR1 SQVTM and CDR2 ANQGSEA. Trimming took off 4 bases at V and 4 bases at J, with 13 bases between the two ends. The CDR3 reads CSVGFGLPYGYTF. The CDR3, as DNA: TGCAGCGTTGGGTTTGGGCTGCCCTATGGCTACACCTTC.

The gene calls are TRBV19 and TRBJ1-5; the D is unclear. From germline, CDR1 is LNHDA and CDR2 SQIVND (reference sequence). The CDR3 consists of 15 residues. V lost 2 bases and J 0 bases, leaving 8 bases between the germline ends. The CDR3: CASSIRQFSNQPQHF. The CDR3 DNA reads TGTGCCAGTAGTATAAGACAATTTAGCAATCAGCCCCAGCATTTT.

This clonotype was counted ten times or more. The rearrangement uses TRBV5-1 and TRBJ1-1, with D hard to call. The CDR3 extends over 13 amino acids. Trimming cost V 0 bases and J 1 base, with 4 bases left between them. Germline assignment: CDR1 SGHRS and CDR2 YFSETQ. CDR3: CASSLAANTEAFF. The CDR3, as DNA: TGCGCCAGCAGCTTGGCTGCGAACACTGAAGCTTTCTTT.

This chain uses TRBV4-1 with TRBJ2-1, with D maybe TRBD2 (6 bases). The CDR3 loop spans 16 amino acids. V was cut by 1 base and J by 10 bases, with 20 bases left in between. Germline V gene data show CDR1 as MGHRA and CDR2 as YSYEKL. The CDR3 region is CASSQAAGTPEEEQFF. The CDR3 DNA reads as TGCGCCAGCAGCCAAGCCGCCGGGACTCCTGAAGAAGAGCAGTTCTTC.

The gene calls are TRBV7-9 and TRBJ1-2; 8 bases are a match to TRBD1. Germline trimming cut 5 bases from V and 3 bases from J; bases unmatched to any gene: 11. The CDR3 extends over 16 amino acids. CDR1 and CDR2 from the germline V gene are SEHNR and FQNEAQ (reference sequence). The CDR3 nucleotides are TGTGCCAGCAGCCCCGGGACAGGTCCGGATTACTATGGCTACACCTTC. Residues: CASSPGTGPDYYGYTF.

The chain couples TRBV5-6 to TRBJ2-1; a possible D gene is TRBD2 (5 bases). The CDR3 covers 16 residues. Germline CDR1 and CDR2: SGHDT and YYEEEE. V lost 0 bases, J lost 3 bases, and 13 bases lay in between. The CDR3 DNA follows: TGTGCCAGCAGCTTGGACCCGGGAACCCACTACAATGAGCAGTTCTTC. Translating gives CASSLDPGTHYNEQFF.

On this clonotype: One junction end does not reproduce the germline sequence, and a read error may be involved. V gene TRBV7-2 combines with J gene TRBJ2-1; D gene uncertain. Germline CDR1 SGHTA, CDR2 FQGNSA. This CDR3 is 15 amino acids long. CDR3 sequence (DNA): TGTGCCAGCGGCTCGGGTATAGGGCCCTACAATGAGCGGTTCTTC. It yields the protein CASGSGIGPYNERFF.

The rearrangement links TRBV3-1 to TRBJ2-7; 9 nucleotides align to TRBD2. V lost 2 bases to trimming and J lost 2 bases; unmatched junction nucleotides: 4. Germline loops: CDR1 LGHDT, CDR2 YNNKEL (reference sequence). CDR3 length: 15 amino acids. The CDR3 loop reads CASSQSLAGAYEQYF. CDR3 DNA: TGTGCCAGCAGCCAATCATTAGCGGGGGCCTACGAGCAGTACTTC.

This clonotype was detected only a few times. The chain uses TRBV29-1 and TRBJ1-4; no firm D call. CDR3 length: 11 residues. Germline assignment: CDR1 SQVTM and CDR2 ANQGSEA. Trimming took 3 bases from V and 6 from J, leaving 5 bases between them. This chain's CDR3 is CSVEVDEKLFF. CDR3 in DNA: TGCAGCGTTGAGGTCGATGAAAAACTGTTTTTT.

This clonotype showed up many times. The chain has TRBV29-1 and TRBJ1-5, with 8 bases matching TRBD1. CDR3 length equals 13 residues. Per the germline V gene, CDR1 is SQVTM and CDR2 is ANQGSEA. The V segment lost 3 bases and the J segment 4 bases; nucleotides outside the gene matches: 2. The CDR3 nucleotides are TGCAGCGTTGACACAGGGGGTAATCAGCCCCAGCATTTT. The encoded protein is CSVDTGGNQPQHF.

The chain has TRBV7-6 and TRBJ2-5, with 7 bases matching TRBD2. The J call is in doubt because the DNA end fits TRBJ2-1 better. Germline-derived CDR1 and CDR2 are SGHVS and FNYEAQ. The CDR3 totals 15 residues. The CDR3 bases are TGTGCCAGCAGCTTCTTCTCCGACCGGGGGGAGACCCAGTTCTTC. Translation: CASSFFSDRGETQFF.

This clonotype appeared a few times. The chain uses TRBV7-9 and TRBJ2-3; perhaps TRBD2 as D (5 bases). V lost 8 bases and J 3 bases, leaving 12 bases between the germline ends. Germline CDR1 and CDR2: SEHNR and FQNEAQ (reference sequence). The CDR3 sequence is 13 residues long. CDR3 DNA: TGTGCCAGCTTGAGGGTTGGTACAGATACGCAGTATTTT. Translated: CASLRVGTDTQYF.

The rearrangement uses TRBV6-1 and TRBJ1-1; D might be TRBD1 (5 bases). CDR1 is MNHNS and CDR2 is SASEGT in the germline V gene. V was pared by 3 bases and J by 1 base, with 18 bases between. The CDR3 totals 17 residues. The CDR3 DNA follows: TGTGCCAGCAGTGACGCGGCAGGAACAGGTTGGAACACTGAAGCTTTCTTT. This gives the protein CASSDAAGTGWNTEAFF.